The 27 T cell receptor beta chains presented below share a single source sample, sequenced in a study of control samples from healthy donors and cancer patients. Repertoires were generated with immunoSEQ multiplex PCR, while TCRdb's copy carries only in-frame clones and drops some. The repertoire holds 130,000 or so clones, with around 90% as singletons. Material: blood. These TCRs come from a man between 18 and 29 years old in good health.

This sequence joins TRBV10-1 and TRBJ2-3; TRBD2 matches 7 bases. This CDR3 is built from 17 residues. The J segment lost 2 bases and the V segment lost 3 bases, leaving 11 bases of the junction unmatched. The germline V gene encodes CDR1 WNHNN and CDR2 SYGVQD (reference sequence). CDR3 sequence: CASSDPLAGSDTDTQYF. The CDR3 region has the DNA TGCGCCAGCAGTGATCCCTTAGCGGGCTCGGACACAGATACGCAGTATTTT.

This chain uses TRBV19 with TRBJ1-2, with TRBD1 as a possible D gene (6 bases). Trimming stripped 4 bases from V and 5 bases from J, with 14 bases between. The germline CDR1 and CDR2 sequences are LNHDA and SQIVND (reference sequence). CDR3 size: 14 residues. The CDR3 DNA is TGTGCCAGTAGTACCCGACAGGATACATATGGCTACACCTTC. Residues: CASSTRQDTYGYTF.

This chain's CDR3 is CASSQVSERRGYTF. In DNA form, the CDR3 reads TGTGCCAGCAGCCAAGTTTCGGAGCGACGTGGCTACACCTTC. V and J are TRBV4-2 and TRBJ1-2; D is unclear. Trimming took 1 base from V and 7 from J, leaving 13 bases between them. The CDR3 is 14 amino acids. Germline V lookup: CDR1 LGHNA, CDR2 YNFKEQ.

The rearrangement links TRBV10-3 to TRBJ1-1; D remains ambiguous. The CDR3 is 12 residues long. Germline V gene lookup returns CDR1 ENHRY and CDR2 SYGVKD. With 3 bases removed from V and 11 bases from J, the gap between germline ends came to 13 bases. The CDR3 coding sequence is TGTGCCATCAGTGACTCGCTAAAGGTTGCTTTCTTT. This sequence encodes CAISDSLKVAFF.

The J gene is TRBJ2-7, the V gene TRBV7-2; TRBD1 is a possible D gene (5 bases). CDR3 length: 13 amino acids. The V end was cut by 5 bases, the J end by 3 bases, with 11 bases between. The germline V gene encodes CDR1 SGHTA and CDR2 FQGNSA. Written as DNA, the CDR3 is TGTGCCAGCAGCCGCACAGGTGGCTACGAGCAGTACTTC. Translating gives CASSRTGGYEQYF.

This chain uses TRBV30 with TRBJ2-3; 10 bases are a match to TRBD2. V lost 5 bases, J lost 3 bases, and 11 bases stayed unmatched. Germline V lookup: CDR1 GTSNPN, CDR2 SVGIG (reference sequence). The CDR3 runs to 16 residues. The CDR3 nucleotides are TGTGCCTGGGCCCCACCTAGCGGGGGAGAGACAGATACGCAGTATTTT. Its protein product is CAWAPPSGGETDTQYF.

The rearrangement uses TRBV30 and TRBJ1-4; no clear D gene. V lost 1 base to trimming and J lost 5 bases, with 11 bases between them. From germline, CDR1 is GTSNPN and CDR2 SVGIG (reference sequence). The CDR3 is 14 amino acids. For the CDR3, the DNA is TGTGCCTGGAGTGCCCCGGGCAGCAATGAAAAACTGTTTTTT. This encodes CAWSAPGSNEKLFF.

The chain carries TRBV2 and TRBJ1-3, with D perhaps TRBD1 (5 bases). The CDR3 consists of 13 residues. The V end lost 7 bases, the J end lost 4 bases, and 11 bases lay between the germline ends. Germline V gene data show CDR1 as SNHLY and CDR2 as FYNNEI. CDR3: CASNPGMGNTIYF. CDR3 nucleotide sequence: TGTGCCAGCAACCCAGGGATGGGAAACACCATATATTTT.

The CDR3 loop reads CASSKGVGTVNQPQHF. CDR3 bases: TGTGCCAGCAGCAAGGGGGTGGGGACAGTGAATCAGCCCCAGCATTTT. The genes are TRBV21-1 and TRBJ1-5; TRBD1 is the table's D call and was not checked against the DNA. TRBV21-1 represents a pseudogene. The CDR3 extends over 16 amino acids.

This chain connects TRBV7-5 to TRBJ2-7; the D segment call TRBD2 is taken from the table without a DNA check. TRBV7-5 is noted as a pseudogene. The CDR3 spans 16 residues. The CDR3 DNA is TGTGTCAGAAGCTTAGCGGTCGGGGGAACCTCCTACGAGCAGTACTTC. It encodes CVRSLAVGGTSYEQYF.

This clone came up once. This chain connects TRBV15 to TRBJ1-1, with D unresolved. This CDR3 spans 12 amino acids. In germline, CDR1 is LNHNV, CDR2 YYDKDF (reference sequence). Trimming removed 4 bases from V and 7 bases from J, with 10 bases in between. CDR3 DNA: TGTGCCACCAGCAAGGACGGAATTGAAGCTTTCTTT. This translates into CATSKDGIEAFF.

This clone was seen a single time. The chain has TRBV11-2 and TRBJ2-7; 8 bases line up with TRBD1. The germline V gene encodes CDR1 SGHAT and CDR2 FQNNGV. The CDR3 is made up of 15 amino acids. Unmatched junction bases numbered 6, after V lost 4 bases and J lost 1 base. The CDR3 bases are TGTGCCAGCAGCTCTACCAGGGGGCGTTCCTACGAGCAGTACTTC. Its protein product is CASSSTRGRSYEQYF. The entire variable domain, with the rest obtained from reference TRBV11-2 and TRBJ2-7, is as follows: EAGVAQSPRYKIIEKRQSVAFWCNPISGHATLYWYQQILGQGPKLLIQFQNNGVVDDSQLPKDRFSAERLKGVDSTLKIQPAKLEDSAVYLCASSSTRGRSYEQYFGPGTRLTVT.

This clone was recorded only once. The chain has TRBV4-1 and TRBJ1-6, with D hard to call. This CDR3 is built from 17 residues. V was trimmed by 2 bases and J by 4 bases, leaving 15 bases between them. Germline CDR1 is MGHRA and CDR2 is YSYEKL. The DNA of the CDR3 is TGCGCCAGCAGCCAACCTGGGCAGGTCCCATATAATTCACCCCTCCACTTT. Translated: CASSQPGQVPYNSPLHF.

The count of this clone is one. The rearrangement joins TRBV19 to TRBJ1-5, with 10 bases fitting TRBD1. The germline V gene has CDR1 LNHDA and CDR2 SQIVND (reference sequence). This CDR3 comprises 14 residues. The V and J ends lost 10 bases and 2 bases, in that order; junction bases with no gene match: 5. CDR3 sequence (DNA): TGTGCCACGAGACAGGGGGCTGGCAATCAGCCCCAGCATTTT. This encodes CATRQGAGNQPQHF.

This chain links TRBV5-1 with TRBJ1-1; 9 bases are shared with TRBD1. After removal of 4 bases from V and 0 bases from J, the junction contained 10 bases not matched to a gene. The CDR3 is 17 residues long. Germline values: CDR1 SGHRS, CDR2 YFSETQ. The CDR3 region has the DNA TGCGCCAGCAGCACGGCCGGGACAGGGTACATGAACACTGAAGCTTTCTTT. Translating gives CASSTAGTGYMNTEAFF.

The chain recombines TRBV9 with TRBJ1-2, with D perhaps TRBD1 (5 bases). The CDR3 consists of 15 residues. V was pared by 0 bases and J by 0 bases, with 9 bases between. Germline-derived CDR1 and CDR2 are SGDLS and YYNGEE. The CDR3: CASSVGGGTNYGYTF. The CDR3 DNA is TGTGCCAGCAGCGTAGGTGGGGGGACTAACTATGGCTACACCTTC.

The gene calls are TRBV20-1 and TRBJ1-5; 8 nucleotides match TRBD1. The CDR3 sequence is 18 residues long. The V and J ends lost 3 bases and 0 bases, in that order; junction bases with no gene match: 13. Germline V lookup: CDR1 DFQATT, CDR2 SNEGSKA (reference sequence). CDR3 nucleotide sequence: TGCAGTGCTAGTAATAACAGGGGGACTTTTCATAGCAATCAGCCCCAGCATTTT. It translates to CSASNNRGTFHSNQPQHF.

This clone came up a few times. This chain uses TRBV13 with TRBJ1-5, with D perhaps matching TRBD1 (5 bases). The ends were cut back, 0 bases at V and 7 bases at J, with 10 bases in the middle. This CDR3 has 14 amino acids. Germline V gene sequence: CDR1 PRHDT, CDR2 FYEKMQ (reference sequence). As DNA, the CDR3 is TGTGCCAGCAGCTTAGGAAGGGCAGGGCAGCCCCAGCATTTT. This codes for CASSLGRAGQPQHF.

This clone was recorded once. CDR3 bases: TGTGCCACCAGCAGAGATCTTCCTATTGGAGAGACCCAGTACTTC. It codes for CATSRDLPIGETQYF. The rearrangement joins TRBV15 to TRBJ2-5; D remains unclear. The germline V and J ends were trimmed by 0 bases and 4 bases, with 12 bases remaining between them. Germline-derived CDR1 and CDR2 are LNHNV and YYDKDF (reference sequence). The CDR3 contains 15 residues.

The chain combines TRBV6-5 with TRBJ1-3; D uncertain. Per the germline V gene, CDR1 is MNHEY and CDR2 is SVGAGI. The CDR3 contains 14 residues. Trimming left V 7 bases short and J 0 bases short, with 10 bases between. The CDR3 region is CASKPGVSGNTIYF. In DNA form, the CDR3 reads TGTGCCAGCAAACCAGGAGTCTCTGGAAACACCATATATTTT.

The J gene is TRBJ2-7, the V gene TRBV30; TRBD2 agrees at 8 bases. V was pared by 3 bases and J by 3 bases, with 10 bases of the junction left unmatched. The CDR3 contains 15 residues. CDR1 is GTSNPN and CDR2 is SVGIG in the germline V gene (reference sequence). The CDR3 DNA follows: TGTGCCTGGAGCGGGGATCGCAGCGGGAGCTACGAGCAGTACTTC. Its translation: CAWSGDRSGSYEQYF.

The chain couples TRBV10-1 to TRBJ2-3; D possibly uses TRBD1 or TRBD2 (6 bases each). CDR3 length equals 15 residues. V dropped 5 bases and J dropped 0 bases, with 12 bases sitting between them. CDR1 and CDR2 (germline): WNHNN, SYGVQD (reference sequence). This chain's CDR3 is CASSPTGTSTDTQYF. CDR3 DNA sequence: TGCGCCAGCAGTCCCACAGGGACTAGCACAGATACGCAGTATTTT.

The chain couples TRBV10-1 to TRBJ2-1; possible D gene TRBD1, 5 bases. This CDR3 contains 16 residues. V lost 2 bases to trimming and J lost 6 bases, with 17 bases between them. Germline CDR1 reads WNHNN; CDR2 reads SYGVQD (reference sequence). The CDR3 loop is CASSERQLSFRNEQFF. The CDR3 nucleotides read TGCGCCAGCAGTGAGAGACAGCTATCCTTTCGCAATGAGCAGTTCTTC.

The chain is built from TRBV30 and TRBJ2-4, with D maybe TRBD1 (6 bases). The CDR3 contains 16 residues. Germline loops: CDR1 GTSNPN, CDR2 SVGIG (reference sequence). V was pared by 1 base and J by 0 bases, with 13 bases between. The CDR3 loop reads CAWSGDRLGAKNIQYF. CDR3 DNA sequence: TGTGCCTGGAGTGGCGACAGGCTGGGAGCCAAAAACATTCAGTACTTC.

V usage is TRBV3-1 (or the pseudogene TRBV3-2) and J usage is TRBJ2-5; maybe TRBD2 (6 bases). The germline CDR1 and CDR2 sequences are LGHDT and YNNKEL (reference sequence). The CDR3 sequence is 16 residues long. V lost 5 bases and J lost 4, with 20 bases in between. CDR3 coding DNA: TGTGCCAGCAGCTCAAGGACTATCCGAGGCAGAGAGACCCAGTACTTC. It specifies CASSSRTIRGRETQYF.

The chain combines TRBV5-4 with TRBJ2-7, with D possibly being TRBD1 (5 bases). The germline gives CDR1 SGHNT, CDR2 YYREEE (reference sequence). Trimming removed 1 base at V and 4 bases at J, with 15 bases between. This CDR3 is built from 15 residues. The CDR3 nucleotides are TGTGCCAGCAGCTTGAGGCAGGGTCTACGGTACGAGCAGTACTTC. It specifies CASSLRQGLRYEQYF.

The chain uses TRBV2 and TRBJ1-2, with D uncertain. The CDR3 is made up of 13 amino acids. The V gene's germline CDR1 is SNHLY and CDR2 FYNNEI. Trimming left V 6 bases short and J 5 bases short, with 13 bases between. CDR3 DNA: TGTGCCAGCAGCCGAAGAGAGTTGTATGGCTACACCTTC. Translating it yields CASSRRELYGYTF.